These 32 T cell receptor beta chains were all obtained from the same sample, sequenced in a study of metastatic and nonmetastatic thyroid tumors. Thyroid surgery took place with no prior treatment in any patient. MiXCR reprocessed the PCR reads for TCRdb. The sample has some 46,000 clones; around 25% are singletons. The material sequenced was blood. Source of these receptors: a male donor with papillary thyroid cancer or a benign thyroid nodule (not recorded which). Some clones in this sample may be carry-over from other donors' samples.

The V and J genes are TRBV12-3 or TRBV12-4 and TRBJ1-1; no clear D gene. CDR3 length: 13 amino acids. With 6 bases removed from V and 1 base from J, the gap between germline ends came to 9 bases. The CDR3 bases are TGTGCCAGCAGCAGTCACGGGAACACTGAAGCTTTCTTT. Translation gives CASSSHGNTEAFF.

The chain combines TRBV11-2 with TRBJ2-7; maybe TRBD2 (5 bases). Germline CDR1 reads SGHAT; CDR2 reads FQNNGV. The CDR3 loop spans 16 amino acids. Trimming pared 4 bases from V and 2 bases from J, leaving 18 bases between. Here the CDR3 DNA reads TGTGCCAGCAGCTCCCTTGGAGGCGACCGTGCCTACGAGCAGTACTTC. As protein: CASSSLGGDRAYEQYF.

The chain links TRBV6-2 or TRBV6-3 to TRBJ1-2; 7 nucleotides agree with TRBD1. Germline V gene lookup returns CDR1 MNHEY and CDR2 SVGEGT. The CDR3 totals 16 residues. The ends lost 6 bases at V and 0 bases at J; junction bases unmatched: 10. CDR3 bases: TGTGCCAGCAGGCCCCTAGGACAGGCCGCTAACTATGGCTACACCTTC. Encoded protein: CASRPLGQAANYGYTF.

The chain links TRBV6-2 or TRBV6-3 to TRBJ2-1; 10 bases map to TRBD2. This CDR3 has 14 amino acids. J gave up 7 bases and V 7 bases, and 7 bases lay outside the gene matches. CDR1 and CDR2 (germline): MNHEY, SVGEGT. This CDR3 reads CASIRSGRLNEQFF. The CDR3 DNA follows: TGTGCCAGCATCCGTAGCGGGAGGTTAAATGAGCAGTTCTTC.

This clone has a count of ten or more. Other DNA variants within this sample encode the same CDR3. The chain combines TRBV11-1 with TRBJ2-1; no reliable D call. Germline V lookup: CDR1 SGHAT, CDR2 FQDESV (reference sequence). The germline V and J ends were trimmed by 1 base and 4 bases, with 14 bases remaining between them. This CDR3 has 16 residues. DNA for the CDR3: TGTGCCAGCAGCTTAGATCTTGAGACTGGGTACAATGAGCAGTTCTTC. This gives the protein CASSLDLETGYNEQFF.

In this sample, this clone turned up a few times. The chain combines TRBV6-1 with TRBJ1-6; 7 positions match TRBD1. From germline, CDR1 is MNHNS and CDR2 SASEGT. The V and J ends lost 0 bases and 7 bases, in that order; junction bases with no gene match: 9. The CDR3 has 17 residues. This chain's CDR3 is CASSEALPGQINSPLHF. DNA for the CDR3: TGTGCCAGCAGTGAAGCGCTTCCGGGACAGATAAATTCACCCCTCCACTTT.

The V call is TRBV7-9, the J call TRBJ2-5, with D tentatively TRBD1 or TRBD2 (5 bases each). This CDR3 comprises 13 residues. CDR1 and CDR2 from the germline V gene are SEHNR and FQNEAQ (reference sequence). V was trimmed by 1 base and J by 4 bases, leaving 7 bases between them. The CDR3 here is CASSLDGGETQYF. Here the CDR3 DNA reads TGTGCCAGCAGCTTAGATGGGGGAGAGACCCAGTACTTC.

This clone has ten or more counts. V gene TRBV2 combines with J gene TRBJ2-5; D not resolved. CDR1 SNHLY and CDR2 FYNNEI come from the germline V gene. The CDR3 is made up of 10 amino acids. V was cut by 3 bases and J by 5 bases, with 1 base left in between. The DNA of the CDR3 is TGTGCCAGCAGTGAGGAGACCCAGTACTTC. Its protein product is CASSEETQYF.

This clone was counted between two and nine times. The chain has TRBV15 and TRBJ2-7; 15 nucleotides line up with TRBD2. The germline V gene encodes CDR1 LNHNV and CDR2 YYDKDF (reference sequence). The J segment lost 1 base and the V segment lost 3 bases, leaving 4 bases of the junction unmatched. The CDR3 covers 17 residues. CDR3 protein: CATSSRGTSGRSYEQYF. In nucleotides, the CDR3 is TGTGCCACCAGCAGTAGGGGGACTAGCGGGAGGTCCTACGAGCAGTACTTC.

The chain is built from TRBV30 and TRBJ1-3; D ambiguous. The CDR3 covers 17 residues. Germline CDR1 reads GTSNPN; CDR2 reads SVGIG (reference sequence). V was pared by 0 bases and J by 4 bases, with 19 bases between. The chain's CDR3 is CAWSVQKSPPQGNTIYF. DNA for the CDR3: TGTGCCTGGAGTGTACAGAAATCCCCCCCACAGGGAAACACCATATATTTT.

This clone was observed a few times. A much larger clone differs from this one at a single base, so this may be a read error. The V gene is TRBV5-1, the J gene TRBJ1-1, with D unclear. Germline lookup yields CDR1 SGHRS and CDR2 YFSETQ. The V gene lost 7 bases and the J gene lost 2 bases, with 18 bases spanning the gap. The CDR3 is 15 residues long. CDR3 protein: CASAPANSYNTEAFF. CDR3 sequence (DNA): TGCGCCAGCGCTCCCGCAAACAGTTATAACACTGAAGCTTTCTTT.

The chain couples TRBV14 to TRBJ2-3, with D unresolved. The germline gives CDR1 SGHDN, CDR2 FVKESK. The CDR3 extends over 14 amino acids. Trimming left V 5 bases short and J 2 bases short, with 11 bases between. Written as DNA, the CDR3 is TGTGCCAGCAGCTTTGCGGAGTACACAGATACGCAGTATTTT. The encoded protein is CASSFAEYTDTQYF.

V usage is TRBV6-1 and J usage is TRBJ2-7; the D gene could be TRBD1 or TRBD2 (5 bases each). The CDR3 sequence is 13 residues long. From germline, CDR1 is MNHNS and CDR2 SASEGT. Trimming removed 8 bases from V and 1 base from J, with 12 bases in between. The CDR3 DNA reads as TGTGCCAGCTCGGTGGGGGAATCCTACGAGCAGTACTTC. Residues: CASSVGESYEQYF.

The J gene is TRBJ1-5, the V gene TRBV30, with D tentatively TRBD1 (6 bases). The CDR3 sequence is 13 residues long. The V gene lost 2 bases and the J gene lost 6 bases, with 11 bases spanning the gap. Germline CDR1 reads GTSNPN; CDR2 reads SVGIG (reference sequence). The CDR3 bases are TGTGCCTGGAGTTCACAGGGAGGTCAGCCCCAGCATTTT. Translation gives CAWSSQGGQPQHF.

J is TRBJ2-7 and V is TRBV11-2; D not resolved. V shed 1 base and J shed 3 bases, with 10 bases lying between them. The CDR3 length is 14 residues. Germline CDR1 SGHAT, CDR2 FQNNGV. This CDR3 is CASSLGFTGYEQYF. The CDR3 bases are TGTGCCAGCAGCTTAGGGTTTACGGGCTACGAGCAGTACTTC.

This clone showed up many times. This chain uses TRBV11-1 with TRBJ2-3; 7 bases are a match to TRBD2. Germline lookup yields CDR1 SGHAT and CDR2 FQDESV (reference sequence). The CDR3 length is 15 residues. Trimming took 7 bases from V and 5 from J; bases not matched to a gene: 12. The CDR3 sequence: CASTPRGSQGDTQYF. DNA of the CDR3: TGTGCCAGCACCCCGCGCGGGAGCCAAGGAGATACGCAGTATTTT.

This clone showed up many times. The chain links TRBV6-1 to TRBJ2-2; tentatively, D is TRBD2 (5 bases). Germline loops: CDR1 MNHNS, CDR2 SASEGT. Trimming pared 6 bases from V and 5 bases from J, leaving 13 bases between. This CDR3 spans 14 amino acids. The CDR3 region has the DNA TGTGCCAGCAGGAGTAGCGAGGTAACCGGGGAGCTGTTTTTT. It encodes CASRSSEVTGELFF.

The gene calls are TRBV10-3 and TRBJ1-1; maybe TRBD1 (5 bases). Germline V gene data show CDR1 as ENHRY and CDR2 as SYGVKD. V dropped 0 bases and J dropped 6 bases, with 17 bases sitting between them. This CDR3 region has 16 residues. CDR3 sequence (DNA): TGTGCCATCAGTGAGTCGATCCAGGGATTTTTGGCTGAAGCTTTCTTT. Protein sequence: CAISESIQGFLAEAFF.

The rearrangement joins TRBV19 to TRBJ1-4; no firm D call. V lost 3 bases, J lost 10 bases, and 15 bases lay in between. This CDR3 is 14 amino acids long. Germline CDR1 reads LNHDA; CDR2 reads SQIVND (reference sequence). CDR3 loop: CASSILLGSGKLFF. The CDR3 DNA reads as TGTGCCAGTAGTATTCTTCTCGGGAGTGGAAAACTGTTTTTT.

This clone was observed at least ten times. The V call is TRBV3-1, the J call TRBJ2-7; D remains unclear. CDR3 size: 15 residues. The V gene lost 0 bases and the J gene lost 3 bases, with 12 bases spanning the gap. The germline CDR1 and CDR2 sequences are LGHDT and YNNKEL (reference sequence). DNA for the CDR3: TGTGCCAGCAGCCAAGATGAAAGGCCAGGCTACGAGCAGTACTTC. Amino acid sequence: CASSQDERPGYEQYF.

The V call is TRBV27, the J call TRBJ2-1; 7 bases are shared with TRBD2. V lost 5 bases to trimming and J lost 3 bases; unmatched junction nucleotides: 7. The length of the CDR3 is 15 residues. Germline assignment: CDR1 MNHEY and CDR2 SMNVEV (reference sequence). The CDR3 region is CASSPGLVGYNEQFF. The CDR3 DNA is TGTGCCAGCAGTCCCGGACTAGTGGGCTACAATGAGCAGTTCTTC.

Only a few counts were recorded for this clone. This chain connects TRBV7-3 to TRBJ2-3; no reliable D call. Germline loops: CDR1 SGHTA, CDR2 FQGTGA. Trimming left V 9 bases short and J 1 base short, with 11 bases between. The CDR3 totals 13 residues. CDR3 amino acids: CASMLVGTDTQYF. CDR3 sequence (DNA): TGTGCCAGTATGTTGGTGGGCACAGATACGCAGTATTTT. Filled out from reference TRBV7-3 and TRBJ2-3, the complete variable domain reads GAGVSQTPSNKVTEKGKYVELRCDPISGHTALYWYRQSLGQGPEFLIYFQGTGAADDSGLPNDRFFAVRPEGSVSTLKIQRTERGDSAVYLCASMLVGTDTQYFGPGTRLTVL.

V gene TRBV12-3 or TRBV12-4 combines with J gene TRBJ2-7, with D unresolved. The CDR3 extends over 14 amino acids. V was pared by 3 bases and J by 7 bases, with 16 bases between. CDR3 DNA: TGTGCCAGCAGTTTGACATGGCTGGGATATGAGCAGTACTTC. Encoded protein: CASSLTWLGYEQYF.

This clone was counted at least ten times. The CDR3 protein is CASSEGGGKNIQYF. The CDR3 nucleotides are TGTGCCAGCAGTGAAGGGGGGGGCAAAAACATTCAGTACTTC. The genes are TRBV2 and TRBJ2-4, with 7 bases aligning to TRBD2. The V gene's germline CDR1 is SNHLY and CDR2 FYNNEI. J was trimmed by 3 bases and V by 1 base; bases with no gene match: 0. The CDR3 runs to 14 residues.

This clone was seen repeatedly, ten times or more. This rearrangement joins TRBV11-1 to TRBJ2-7, with D perhaps TRBD1 or TRBD2 (5 bases each). The germline CDR1 and CDR2 sequences are SGHAT and FQDESV (reference sequence). Trimming stripped 3 bases from V and 3 bases from J, with 6 bases between. The CDR3 has 12 residues. This chain's CDR3 is CASSFGGYEQYF. CDR3 DNA: TGTGCCAGCAGCTTTGGGGGCTACGAGCAGTACTTC.

The rearrangement uses TRBV28 and TRBJ2-7, with a weak D call TRBD1 (5 bases). This CDR3 region has 16 residues. Trimming shortened V by 6 bases and J by 4 bases, and 22 bases separated the two germline ends. Germline CDR1 reads MDHEN; CDR2 reads SYDVKM. The chain's CDR3 is CASSRLRGAVGYEQYF. The CDR3 region has the DNA TGTGCCAGCAGCCGCCTCCGTGGGGCCGTTGGGTACGAGCAGTACTTC.

The table lists this clone with many counts. The genes are TRBV20-1 and TRBJ2-5; perhaps TRBD1 as D (5 bases). Germline V CDR1 and CDR2: DFQATT, SNEGSKA (reference sequence). The CDR3 consists of 17 residues. Trimming removed 2 bases at V and 1 base at J, with 20 bases between. The DNA of the CDR3 is TGCAGTGCTAGATCCCGGGCAGGGCAGTCTATCCAAGAGACCCAGTACTTC. Protein sequence: CSARSRAGQSIQETQYF.

On this clone: This CDR3 is also generated by other DNA sequences in the sample. This chain links TRBV27 with TRBJ1-1, with 7 bases aligning to TRBD1. The J segment lost 6 bases and the V segment lost 6 bases, leaving 19 bases of the junction unmatched. CDR3 length: 17 residues. CDR1 and CDR2 from the germline V gene are MNHEY and SMNVEV (reference sequence). CDR3 in amino acids: CASSPTTDREPAPEAFF. The CDR3 nucleotides read TGTGCCAGCAGCCCGACGACTGACAGGGAGCCGGCTCCTGAAGCTTTCTTT.

This clone occurred a few times. V and J are TRBV6-4 and TRBJ2-3; the match to TRBD2 covers 10 bases. The germline CDR1 and CDR2 sequences are MRHNA and SNTAGT. The CDR3 has 17 amino acids. V shed 3 bases and J 6 bases; nucleotides not matched to a gene: 12. The CDR3 region is CASSETPGLAGVDTQYF. CDR3 DNA sequence: TGTGCCAGCAGTGAGACCCCCGGGCTAGCGGGAGTGGATACGCAGTATTTT.

This clone qualifies as medium-sized (0.01 to 0.1%). V and J are TRBV19 and TRBJ2-7; 9 positions match TRBD1. The CDR3 is 13 residues long. CDR1 is LNHDA, CDR2 SQIVND, per germline (reference sequence). With 7 bases clipped from V and 5 bases from J, the junction kept 6 bases outside the gene matches. The CDR3 region has the DNA TGTGCCAGTAATCCCGGGACAGGGAACGAGCAGTACTTC. This gives the protein CASNPGTGNEQYF.

This clone has ten or more counts. CDR3 DNA: TGTGCCAGCAGCCATCGTAGTGATGAGCAGTTCTTC. Its translation: CASSHRSDEQFF. This chain connects TRBV7-3 to TRBJ2-1; D not resolved. Trimming removed 5 bases at V and 8 bases at J, with 10 bases between. Germline assignment: CDR1 SGHTA and CDR2 FQGTGA. This CDR3 is 12 amino acids long.

The CDR3 sequence is CASSGTSGPSSYEQYF. Here the CDR3 DNA reads TGTGCCAGCAGTGGGACTAGCGGGCCATCCTCCTACGAGCAGTACTTC. The chain links TRBV6-1 to TRBJ2-7, with 11 bases that match TRBD2. Germline CDR1 reads MNHNS; CDR2 reads SASEGT. V trimming: 4 bases; J trimming: 0 bases; junction bases outside the gene matches: 5. The CDR3 length is 16 residues.